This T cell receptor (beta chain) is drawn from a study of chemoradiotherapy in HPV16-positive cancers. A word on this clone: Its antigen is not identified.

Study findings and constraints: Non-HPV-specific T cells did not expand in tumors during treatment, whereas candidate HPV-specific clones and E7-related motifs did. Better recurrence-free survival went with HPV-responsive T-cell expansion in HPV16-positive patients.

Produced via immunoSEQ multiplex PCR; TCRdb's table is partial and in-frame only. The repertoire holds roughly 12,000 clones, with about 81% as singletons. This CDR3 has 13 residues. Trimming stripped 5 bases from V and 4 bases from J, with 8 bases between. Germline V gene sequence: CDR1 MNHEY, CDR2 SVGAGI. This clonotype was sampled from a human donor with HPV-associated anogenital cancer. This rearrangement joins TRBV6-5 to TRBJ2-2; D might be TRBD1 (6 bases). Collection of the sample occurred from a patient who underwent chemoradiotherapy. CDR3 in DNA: TGTGCCAGCAGTCGAGGGGGCACCGGGGAGCTGTTTTTT. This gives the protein CASSRGGTGELFF.